This T cell receptor beta chain is drawn from a study of control samples from healthy donors and cancer patients. Trimming pared 2 bases from V and 6 bases from J, leaving 12 bases between. CDR1 SGHKS and CDR2 YYEKEE come from the germline V gene (reference sequence). The CDR3 covers 13 residues. Libraries were prepared by immunoSEQ multiplex PCR; TCRdb keeps only in-frame clonotypes and omits some of them. The sample has around 150,000 clones; over 85% are singletons. V is TRBV5-5 and J is TRBJ2-7; D assignment may be TRBD1 or TRBD2 (6 bases each). The receptor's source is a woman aged 40 to 50 in good health. The sample was blood. CDR3 nucleotide sequence: TGTGCCAGCAGCTTTCAACAGGGAGGCGAGCAGTACTTC. Translated, it gives CASSFQQGGEQYF.